This T cell receptor beta chain was identified during a study of neoadjuvant anti-PD-1 for oral cavity cancer. The CDR3 length is 15 residues. Trimming took 6 bases from V and 4 from J, leaving 18 bases between them. Germline assignment: CDR1 LGHNA and CDR2 YSLEER. These newly diagnosed stage II-IVA oral cavity squamous cell carcinoma patients had no prior systemic or radiation treatment. PBMC libraries mostly used around 510 ng of input genomic DNA, with six replicates per sample. The protocol was immunoSEQ multiplex PCR, while the TCRdb copy is restricted to in-frame clones and leaves out a portion. The sample lists roughly 7,000 clones, about 80% occurring once.

Sequenced here: PBMCs, sampled before nivolumab (anti-PD-1) treatment. The chain has TRBV4-3 and TRBJ1-1; no definite D call. This sequence was found in a person between 40 and 85 years old with oral cavity squamous cell carcinoma. The CDR3 reads CASRPNGLIITEAFF. CDR3 DNA: TGCGCCAGCAGGCCAAACGGACTCATAATCACTGAAGCTTTCTTT.